This T cell receptor beta chain was obtained from a study of T-cell reconstitution after alpha-beta-depleted transplantation in children. This sample's TCRbeta library carried unique molecular identifier barcodes. Using its own MiXCR run on the PCR reads, TCRdb lists one record per CDR3 protein. The sample gives approximately 400,000 distinct CDR3 sequences, approximately 10% of which show up once; approximately 5% is in the top ten. This clonotype turned up a few times. Trimming pared 2 bases from V and 4 bases from J, leaving 8 bases between. The CDR3 has 13 amino acids. Germline-derived CDR1 and CDR2 are MNHEY and SVGAGI.

Sequences were derived from PBMCs from the stem cell graft donor, sampled from the stem cell graft. J is TRBJ1-2 and V is TRBV6-5; perhaps TRBD1 as D (5 bases). The receptor comes from a human donor who donated a stem cell graft to a child with acute myeloid leukemia. DNA for the CDR3: TGTGCCAGCAGTTACGAGGGACCCTATGGCTACACCTTC. Residues: CASSYEGPYGYTF.